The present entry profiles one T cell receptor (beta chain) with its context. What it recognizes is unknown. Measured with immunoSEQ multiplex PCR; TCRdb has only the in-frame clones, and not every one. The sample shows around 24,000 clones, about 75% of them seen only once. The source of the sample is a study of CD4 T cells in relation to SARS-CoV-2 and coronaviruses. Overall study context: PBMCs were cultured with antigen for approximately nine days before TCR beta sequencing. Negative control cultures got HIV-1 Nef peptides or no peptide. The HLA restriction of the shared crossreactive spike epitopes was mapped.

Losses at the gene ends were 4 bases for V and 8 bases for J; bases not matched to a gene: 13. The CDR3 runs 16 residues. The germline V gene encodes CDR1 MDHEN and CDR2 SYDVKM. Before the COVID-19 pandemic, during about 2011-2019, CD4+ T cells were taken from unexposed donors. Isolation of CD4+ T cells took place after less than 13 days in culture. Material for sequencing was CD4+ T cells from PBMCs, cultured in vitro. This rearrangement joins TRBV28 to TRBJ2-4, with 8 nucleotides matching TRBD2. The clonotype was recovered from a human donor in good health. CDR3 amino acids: CASSSKNTFGRDIQYF. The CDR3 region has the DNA TGTGCCAGCAGTTCCAAAAACACCTTCGGGAGGGACATTCAGTACTTC.